Listed here is a single T cell receptor (beta chain). What it binds is unknown. Measured with immunoSEQ multiplex PCR; TCRdb has only the in-frame clones, and not every one. The table includes around 40,000 clones, around 83% detected once. The data stem from a study of OX40 agonist ivuxolimab in advanced cancers. Study-level findings and limits: The average count of expanded clones was higher among CD8+ T cells than among CD4+.

The CDR3 is made up of 13 amino acids. Trimming removed 1 base at V and 7 bases at J, with 8 bases between. Germline loops: CDR1 SGHTA, CDR2 FQGNSA. The sample was CD4+ or CD8+ T cells sorted from blood, taken in a trial of the OX40 agonist ivuxolimab. The chain combines TRBV7-2 with TRBJ2-1; D may correspond to TRBD1 or TRBD2 (5 bases each). The sequence derives from an adult with an advanced solid tumor such as melanoma, head and neck, liver or kidney cancer. The CDR3 sequence is CASSLGGANEQFF. DNA for the CDR3: TGTGCCAGCAGCTTAGGAGGGGCGAATGAGCAGTTCTTC.